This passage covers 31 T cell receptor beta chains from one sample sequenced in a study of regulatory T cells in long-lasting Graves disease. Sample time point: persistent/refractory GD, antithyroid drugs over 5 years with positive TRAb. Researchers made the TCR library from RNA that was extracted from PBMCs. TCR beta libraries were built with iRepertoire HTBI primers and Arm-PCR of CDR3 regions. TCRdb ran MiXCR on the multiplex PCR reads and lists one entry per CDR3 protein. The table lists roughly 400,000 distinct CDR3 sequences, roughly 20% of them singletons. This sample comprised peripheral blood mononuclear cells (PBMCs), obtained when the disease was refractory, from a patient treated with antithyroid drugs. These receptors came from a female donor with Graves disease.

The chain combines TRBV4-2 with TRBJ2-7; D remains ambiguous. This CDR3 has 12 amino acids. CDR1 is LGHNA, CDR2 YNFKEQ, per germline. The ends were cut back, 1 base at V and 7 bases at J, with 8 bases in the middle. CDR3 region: CASSQGPAEQYF. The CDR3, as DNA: TGTGCCAGCAGCCAAGGGCCGGCGGAGCAGTACTTC.

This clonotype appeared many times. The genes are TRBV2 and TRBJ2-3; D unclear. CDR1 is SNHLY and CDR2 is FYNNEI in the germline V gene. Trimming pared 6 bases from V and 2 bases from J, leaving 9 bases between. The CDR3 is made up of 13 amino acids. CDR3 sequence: CASSPPFTDTQYF. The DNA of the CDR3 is TGTGCCAGCAGCCCCCCCTTCACAGATACGCAGTATTTT.

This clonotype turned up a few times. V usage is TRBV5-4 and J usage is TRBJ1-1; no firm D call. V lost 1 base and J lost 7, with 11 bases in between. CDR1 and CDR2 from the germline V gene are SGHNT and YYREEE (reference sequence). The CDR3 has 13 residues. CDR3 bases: TGTGCCAGCAGCTTGCGTCCTAAGAATGAAGCTTTCTTT. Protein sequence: CASSLRPKNEAFF.

The CDR3 loop reads CASSEQPTNEKLFF. In DNA, the CDR3 is TGTGCCAGCAGTGAACAGCCAACTAATGAAAAACTGTTTTTT. J is TRBJ1-4 and V is TRBV28; no reliable D call. This CDR3 has 14 amino acids. CDR1 and CDR2 (germline): MDHEN, SYDVKM. With 5 bases removed from V and 0 bases from J, the gap between germline ends came to 7 bases. Full variable domain (rest looked up from reference TRBV28 and TRBJ1-4): DVKVTQSSRYLVKRTGEKVFLECVQDMDHENMFWYRQDPGLGLRLIYFSYDVKMKEKGDIPEGYSVSREKKERFSLILESASTNQTSMYLCASSEQPTNEKLFFGSGTQLSVL.

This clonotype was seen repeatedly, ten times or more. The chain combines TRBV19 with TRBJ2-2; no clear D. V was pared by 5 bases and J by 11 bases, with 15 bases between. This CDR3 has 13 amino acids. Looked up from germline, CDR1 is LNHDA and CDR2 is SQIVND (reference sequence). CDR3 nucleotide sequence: TGTGCCAGTAGTCCCTCCGAAGGGCACGAGCTGTTTTTT. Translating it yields CASSPSEGHELFF.

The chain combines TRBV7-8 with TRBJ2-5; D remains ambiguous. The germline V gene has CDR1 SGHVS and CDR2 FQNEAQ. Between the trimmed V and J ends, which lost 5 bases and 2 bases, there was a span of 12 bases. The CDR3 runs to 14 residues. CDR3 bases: TGTGCCAGCAGCATGTCCACGGTGCAAGAGACCCAGTACTTC. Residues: CASSMSTVQETQYF.

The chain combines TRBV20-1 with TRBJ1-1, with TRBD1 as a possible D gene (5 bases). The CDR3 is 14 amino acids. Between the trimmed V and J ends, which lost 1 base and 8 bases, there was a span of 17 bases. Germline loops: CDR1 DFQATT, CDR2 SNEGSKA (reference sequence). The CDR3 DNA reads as TGCAGTGCTAGAGGACTTCCCGCCCAGGGCGAAGCTTTCTTT. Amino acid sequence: CSARGLPAQGEAFF.

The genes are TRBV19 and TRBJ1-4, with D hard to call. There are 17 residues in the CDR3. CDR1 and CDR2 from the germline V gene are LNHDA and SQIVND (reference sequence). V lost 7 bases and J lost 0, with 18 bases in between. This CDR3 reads CASKKGSNRPTNEKLFF. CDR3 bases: TGTGCCAGTAAGAAAGGATCGAATCGTCCAACTAATGAAAAACTGTTTTTT. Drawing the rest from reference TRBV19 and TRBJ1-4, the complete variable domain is DGGITQSPKYLFRKEGQNVTLSCEQNLNHDAMYWYRQDPGQGLRLIYYSQIVNDFQKGDIAEGYSVSREKKESFPLTVTSAQKNPTAFYLCASKKGSNRPTNEKLFFGSGTQLSVL.

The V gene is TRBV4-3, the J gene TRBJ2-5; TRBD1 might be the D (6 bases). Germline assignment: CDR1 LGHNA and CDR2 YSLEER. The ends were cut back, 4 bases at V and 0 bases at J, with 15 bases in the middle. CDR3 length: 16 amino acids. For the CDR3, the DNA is TGCGCCAGCAGCCCACTGTGGACAGAGTACCAAGAGACCCAGTACTTC. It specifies CASSPLWTEYQETQYF.

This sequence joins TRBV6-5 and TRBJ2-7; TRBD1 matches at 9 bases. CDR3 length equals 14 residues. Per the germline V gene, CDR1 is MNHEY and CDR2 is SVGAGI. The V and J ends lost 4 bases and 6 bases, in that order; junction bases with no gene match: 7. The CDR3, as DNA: TGTGCCAGCAGTTCAACCGGGACAGGGAGCGAGCAGTACTTC. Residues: CASSSTGTGSEQYF.

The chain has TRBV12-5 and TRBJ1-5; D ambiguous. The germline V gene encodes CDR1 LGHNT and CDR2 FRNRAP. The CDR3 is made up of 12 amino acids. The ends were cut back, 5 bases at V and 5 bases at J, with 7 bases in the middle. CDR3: CASGGADQPQHF. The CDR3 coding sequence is TGTGCTAGTGGTGGTGCTGATCAGCCCCAGCATTTT.

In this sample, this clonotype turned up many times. In DNA, the CDR3 is TGTGCCAGCAGCTTAACGTTTGCGGGTGGCTCCTACGAGCAGTACTTC. It codes for CASSLTFAGGSYEQYF. This sequence joins TRBV7-2 and TRBJ2-7, with D perhaps TRBD2 (5 bases). CDR3 length equals 16 residues. The germline CDR1 and CDR2 sequences are SGHTA and FQGNSA. V was pared by 2 bases and J by 0 bases, with 14 bases between.

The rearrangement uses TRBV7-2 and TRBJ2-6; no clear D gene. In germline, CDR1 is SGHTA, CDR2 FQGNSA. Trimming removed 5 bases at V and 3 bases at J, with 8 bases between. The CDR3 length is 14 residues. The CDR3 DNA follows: TGTGCCAGCAGCGGCTTTGTTGGGGCCAACGTCCTGACTTTC. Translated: CASSGFVGANVLTF. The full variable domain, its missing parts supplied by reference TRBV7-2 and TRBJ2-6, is GAGVSQSPSNKVTEKGKDVELRCDPISGHTALYWYRQSLGQGLEFLIYFQGNSAPDKSGLPSDRFSAERTGGSVSTLTIQRTQQEDSAVYLCASSGFVGANVLTFGAGSRLTVL.

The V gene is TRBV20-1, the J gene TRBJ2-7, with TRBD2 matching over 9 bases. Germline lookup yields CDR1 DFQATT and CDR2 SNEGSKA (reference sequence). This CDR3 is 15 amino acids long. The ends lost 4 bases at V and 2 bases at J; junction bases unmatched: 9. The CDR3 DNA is TGCAGTGCTAATGGTTCGTCTAGCGGGACCTACGAGCAGTACTTC. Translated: CSANGSSSGTYEQYF.

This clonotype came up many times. The chain's CDR3 is CASSPHAGGSPYEQYF. The CDR3 DNA reads TGTGCCAGCAGCCCGCATGCTGGCGGGAGTCCCTACGAGCAGTACTTC. V and J are TRBV3-1 and TRBJ2-7; 7 bases map to TRBD2. The J segment lost 2 bases and the V segment lost 4 bases, leaving 11 bases of the junction unmatched. CDR1 is LGHDT, CDR2 YNNKEL, per germline (reference sequence). The CDR3 totals 16 residues.

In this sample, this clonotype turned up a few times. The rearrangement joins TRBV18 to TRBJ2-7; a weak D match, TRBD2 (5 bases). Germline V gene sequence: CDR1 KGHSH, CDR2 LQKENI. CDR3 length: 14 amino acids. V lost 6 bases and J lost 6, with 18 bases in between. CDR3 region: CASSPDGLLFEQYF. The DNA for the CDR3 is TGTGCCAGCTCCCCGGACGGACTCCTCTTCGAGCAGTACTTC.

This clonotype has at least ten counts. CDR3 protein: CASSVAGNQPQHF. CDR3 sequence (DNA): TGTGCCAGTAGTGTAGCGGGCAATCAGCCCCAGCATTTT. The rearrangement links TRBV9 to TRBJ1-5; D is ambiguous. CDR1 is SGDLS, CDR2 YYNGEE, per germline. Trimming took off 8 bases at V and 2 bases at J, with 11 bases between the two ends. The CDR3 consists of 13 residues.

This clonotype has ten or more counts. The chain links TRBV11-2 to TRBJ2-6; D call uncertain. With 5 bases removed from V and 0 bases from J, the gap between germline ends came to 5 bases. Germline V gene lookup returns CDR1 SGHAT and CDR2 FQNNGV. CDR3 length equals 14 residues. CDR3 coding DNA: TGTGCCAGCAGCCAAAGCTCTGGGGCCAACGTCCTGACTTTC. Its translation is CASSQSSGANVLTF.

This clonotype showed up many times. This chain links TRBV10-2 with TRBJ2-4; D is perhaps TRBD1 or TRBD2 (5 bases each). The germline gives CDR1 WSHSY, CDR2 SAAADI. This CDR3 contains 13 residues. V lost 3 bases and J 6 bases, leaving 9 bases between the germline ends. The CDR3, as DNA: TGCGCCAGCAGTGATCAGGGACCAAACATTCAGTACTTC. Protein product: CASSDQGPNIQYF.

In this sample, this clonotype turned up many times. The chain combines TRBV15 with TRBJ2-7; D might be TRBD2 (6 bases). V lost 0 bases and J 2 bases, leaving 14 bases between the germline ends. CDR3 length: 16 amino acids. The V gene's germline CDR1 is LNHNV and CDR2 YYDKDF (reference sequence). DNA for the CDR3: TGTGCCACCAGCAGAGAGCGCGGTAGCGGTACCTACGAGCAGTACTTC. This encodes CATSRERGSGTYEQYF.

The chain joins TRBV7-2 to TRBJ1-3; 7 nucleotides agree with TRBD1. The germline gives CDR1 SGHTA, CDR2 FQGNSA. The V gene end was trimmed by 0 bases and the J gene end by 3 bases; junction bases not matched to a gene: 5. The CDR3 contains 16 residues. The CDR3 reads CASSLAIRGNGNTIYF. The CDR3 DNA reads TGTGCCAGCAGCTTAGCGATCAGGGGGAATGGAAACACCATATATTTT.

The CDR3 spells CASSPGQPGRGYTF. CDR3 bases: TGTGCCAGCAGTCCAGGACAGCCTGGAAGGGGCTACACCTTC. The J gene is TRBJ1-2, the V gene TRBV6-2 or TRBV6-3, with a possible D match to TRBD1 (6 bases). CDR3 length: 14 residues. V was cut by 5 bases and J by 8 bases, with 18 bases left in between. Germline CDR1 reads MNHEY; CDR2 reads SVGEGT.

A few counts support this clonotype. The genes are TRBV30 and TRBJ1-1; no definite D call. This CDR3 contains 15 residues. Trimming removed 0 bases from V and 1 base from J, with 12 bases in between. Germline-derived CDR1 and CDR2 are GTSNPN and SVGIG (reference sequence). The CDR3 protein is CAWSVDSGKNTEAFF. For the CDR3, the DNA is TGTGCCTGGAGTGTTGATAGTGGAAAGAACACTGAAGCTTTCTTT.

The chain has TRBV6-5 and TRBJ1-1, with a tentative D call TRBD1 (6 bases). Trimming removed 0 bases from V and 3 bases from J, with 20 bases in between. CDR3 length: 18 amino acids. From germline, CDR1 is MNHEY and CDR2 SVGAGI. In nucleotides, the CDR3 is TGTGCCAGCAGTTACTCGATGGGTGGGGGCGGGGGGTACACTGAAGCTTTCTTT. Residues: CASSYSMGGGGGYTEAFF.

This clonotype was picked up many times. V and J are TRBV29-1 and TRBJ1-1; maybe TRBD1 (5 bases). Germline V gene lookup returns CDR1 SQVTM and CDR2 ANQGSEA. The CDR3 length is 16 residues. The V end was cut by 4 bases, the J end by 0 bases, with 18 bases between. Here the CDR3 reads CSVVSPGRRMNTEAFF. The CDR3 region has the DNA TGCAGCGTTGTGTCCCCGGGACGCCGAATGAACACTGAAGCTTTCTTT.

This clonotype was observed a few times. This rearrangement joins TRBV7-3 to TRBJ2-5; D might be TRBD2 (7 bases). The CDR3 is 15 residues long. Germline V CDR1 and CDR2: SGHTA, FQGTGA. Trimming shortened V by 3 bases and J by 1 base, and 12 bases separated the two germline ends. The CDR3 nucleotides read TGTGCCAGCAGCTTTAGGGGGGGGGCCCAAGAGACCCAGTACTTC. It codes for CASSFRGGAQETQYF.

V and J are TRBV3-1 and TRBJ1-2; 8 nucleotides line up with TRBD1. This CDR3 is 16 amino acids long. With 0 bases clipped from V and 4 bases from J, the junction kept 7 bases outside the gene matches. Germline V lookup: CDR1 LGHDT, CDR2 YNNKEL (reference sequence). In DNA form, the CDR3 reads TGTGCCAGCAGCCAAGATGAGGGGGACAGGCTCTATGGCTACACCTTC. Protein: CASSQDEGDRLYGYTF.

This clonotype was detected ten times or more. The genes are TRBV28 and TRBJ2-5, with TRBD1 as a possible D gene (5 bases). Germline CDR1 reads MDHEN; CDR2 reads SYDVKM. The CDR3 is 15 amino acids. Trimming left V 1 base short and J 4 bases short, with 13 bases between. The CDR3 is CASSLSLVRGETQYF. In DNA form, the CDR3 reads TGTGCCAGCAGTTTATCCCTTGTTAGGGGAGAGACCCAGTACTTC.

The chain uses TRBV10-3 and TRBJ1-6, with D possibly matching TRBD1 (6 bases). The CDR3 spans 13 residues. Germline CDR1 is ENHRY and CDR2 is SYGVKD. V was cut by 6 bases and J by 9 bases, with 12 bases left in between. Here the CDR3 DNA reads TGTGCCATCAGGCTGGACAGTAGTTCACCCCTCCACTTT. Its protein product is CAIRLDSSSPLHF.

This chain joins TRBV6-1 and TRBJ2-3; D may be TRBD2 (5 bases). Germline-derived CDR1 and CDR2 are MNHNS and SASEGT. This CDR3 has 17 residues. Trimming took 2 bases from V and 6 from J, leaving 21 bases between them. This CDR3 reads CASSEKRSGGPRDTQYF. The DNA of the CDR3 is TGTGCCAGCAGTGAAAAAAGGAGCGGCGGCCCGCGGGATACGCAGTATTTT.

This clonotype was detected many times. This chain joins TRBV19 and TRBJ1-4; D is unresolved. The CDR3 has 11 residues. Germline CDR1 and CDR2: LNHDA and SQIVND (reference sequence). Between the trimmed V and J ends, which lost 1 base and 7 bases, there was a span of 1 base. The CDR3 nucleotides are TGTGCCAGTAGTATAGGTGAAAAACTGTTTTTT. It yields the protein CASSIGEKLFF. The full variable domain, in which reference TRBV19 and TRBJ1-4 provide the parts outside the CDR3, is DGGITQSPKYLFRKEGQNVTLSCEQNLNHDAMYWYRQDPGQGLRLIYYSQIVNDFQKGDIAEGYSVSREKKESFPLTVTSAQKNPTAFYLCASSIGEKLFFGSGTQLSVL.